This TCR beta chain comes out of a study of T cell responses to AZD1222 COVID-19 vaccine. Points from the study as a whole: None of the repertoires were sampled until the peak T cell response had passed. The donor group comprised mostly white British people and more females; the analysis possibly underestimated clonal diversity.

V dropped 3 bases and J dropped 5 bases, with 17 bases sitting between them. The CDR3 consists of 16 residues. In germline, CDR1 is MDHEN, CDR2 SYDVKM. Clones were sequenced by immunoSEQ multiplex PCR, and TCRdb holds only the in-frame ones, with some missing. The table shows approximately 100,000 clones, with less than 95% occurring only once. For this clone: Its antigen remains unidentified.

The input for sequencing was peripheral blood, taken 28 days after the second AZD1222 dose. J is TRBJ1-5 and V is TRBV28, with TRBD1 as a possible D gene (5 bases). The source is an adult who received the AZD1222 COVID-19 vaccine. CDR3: CASSLGDSRRHQPQHF. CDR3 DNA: TGTGCCAGCAGTTTGGGGGACTCCCGGCGGCATCAGCCCCAGCATTTT.